This is a list of T cell receptor beta chains from one sample in a study of HIV-infected patients and healthy controls. Via MiXCR, TCRdb re-called the 5' RACE reads, giving one row per CDR3 protein. The sample lists more than 15,000 distinct CDR3 sequences, around 5.5% occurring once. What was sequenced was blood. The receptors derive from an adult in good health. Each CDR3 is given without its conserved first and last residue. Fields, in order: clone size, D gene, J gene, V gene, CDR3 protein. The D gene is left open where the match is weak. Not all rows give a size; the values are once, few, many and, for expanded clones, a class.

clone_size: many; d_call: TRBD1; j_call: TRBJ1-1; v_call: TRBV19; cdr3_aa: ASSITGGLDTEAF
clone_size: many; d_call: TRBD1; j_call: TRBJ1-3; v_call: TRBV28; cdr3_aa: ASASGGSGNTIY
clone_size: medium-sized; d_call: NA; j_call: TRBJ2-1; v_call: TRBV6-1; cdr3_aa: ATNLKTEGDEQF
clone_size: medium-sized; d_call: NA; j_call: TRBJ1-1; v_call: TRBV4-1; cdr3_aa: ASSHTDSITQGNTEAF
clone_size: medium-sized; d_call: NA; j_call: TRBJ2-7; v_call: TRBV7-9; cdr3_aa: ASSLRETYEQY
clone_size: many; d_call: NA; j_call: TRBJ2-1; v_call: TRBV20-1; cdr3_aa: SAQKGGYNEQF
clone_size: NA; d_call: TRBD2; j_call: TRBJ2-3; v_call: TRBV4-2; cdr3_aa: DSSPRLAQDTQY
clone_size: many; d_call: TRBD2; j_call: TRBJ2-5; v_call: TRBV7-6; cdr3_aa: ASSPRLAGAPQETQY
clone_size: many; d_call: TRBD1; j_call: TRBJ2-3; v_call: TRBV5-5; cdr3_aa: ASSFTGGTDTQY
clone_size: many; d_call: TRBD2; j_call: TRBJ2-3; v_call: TRBV18; cdr3_aa: ASSPPASGGHTDTQY
clone_size: many; d_call: TRBD2; j_call: TRBJ2-3; v_call: TRBV5-1; cdr3_aa: ASSSVSGADTDTQY
clone_size: many; d_call: NA; j_call: TRBJ1-4; v_call: TRBV20-1; cdr3_aa: SYFSGHQEKLF
clone_size: medium-sized; d_call: NA; j_call: TRBJ1-1; v_call: TRBV3-1; cdr3_aa: ASSPYPGDTEAF
clone_size: many; d_call: NA; j_call: TRBJ2-6; v_call: TRBV20-1; cdr3_aa: SASVGGTSGANVLT
clone_size: many; d_call: NA; j_call: TRBJ2-7; v_call: TRBV6-2/TRBV6-3; cdr3_aa: ASSFESSYEQY
clone_size: medium-sized; d_call: NA; j_call: TRBJ2-7; v_call: TRBV4-2; cdr3_aa: ASSQERDHSYEQY
clone_size: medium-sized; d_call: NA; j_call: TRBJ1-2; v_call: TRBV15; cdr3_aa: ATSRVPGGSEIYGYT
clone_size: medium-sized; d_call: NA; j_call: TRBJ1-4; v_call: TRBV3-1; cdr3_aa: ASSQGGVRSGEKLF
clone_size: medium-sized; d_call: NA; j_call: TRBJ1-1; v_call: TRBV2; cdr3_aa: AGGVGNTEAF
clone_size: medium-sized; d_call: NA; j_call: TRBJ1-1; v_call: TRBV2; cdr3_aa: ASRKDMNTEAF
clone_size: many; d_call: NA; j_call: TRBJ2-3; v_call: TRBV2; cdr3_aa: ASSGGSRSTDTQY
clone_size: many; d_call: NA; j_call: TRBJ2-5; v_call: TRBV5-6; cdr3_aa: ASSENPRVETQY
clone_size: many; d_call: NA; j_call: TRBJ1-1; v_call: TRBV27; cdr3_aa: ASSLHRATEAF
clone_size: NA; d_call: NA; j_call: TRBJ1-3; v_call: TRBV20-1; cdr3_aa: SARDSGSGNTIY
clone_size: many; d_call: NA; j_call: TRBJ2-2; v_call: TRBV18; cdr3_aa: ASSPPRRPVTGELF
clone_size: many; d_call: NA; j_call: TRBJ2-1; v_call: TRBV9; cdr3_aa: ASSVGRYLSYNEQF
clone_size: many; d_call: NA; j_call: TRBJ2-5; v_call: TRBV20-1; cdr3_aa: SAKHQETQY
clone_size: medium-sized; d_call: TRBD1; j_call: TRBJ2-1; v_call: TRBV5-1; cdr3_aa: ASSPPGQIYNEQF
clone_size: many; d_call: TRBD1; j_call: TRBJ1-5; v_call: TRBV27; cdr3_aa: ASSLQGAGQPQH
clone_size: NA; d_call: NA; j_call: TRBJ2-2; v_call: TRBV29-1; cdr3_aa: SVEPLGPNTGELF
clone_size: many; d_call: NA; j_call: TRBJ1-5; v_call: TRBV19; cdr3_aa: ASSVPGHLDQPQH
clone_size: many; d_call: TRBD1; j_call: TRBJ1-2; v_call: TRBV20-1; cdr3_aa: SAEGQANYGYT
clone_size: many; d_call: NA; j_call: TRBJ1-1; v_call: TRBV19; cdr3_aa: ASSTLRGEAF
clone_size: medium-sized; d_call: TRBD1; j_call: TRBJ2-1; v_call: TRBV29-1; cdr3_aa: SVEDPGTGSYNEQF
clone_size: NA; d_call: TRBD1; j_call: TRBJ1-5; v_call: TRBV3-1; cdr3_aa: ASSPGTAGQPQH
clone_size: many; d_call: NA; j_call: TRBJ2-1; v_call: TRBV7-2; cdr3_aa: ASSSKVQAEQF
clone_size: many; d_call: TRBD1; j_call: TRBJ1-2; v_call: TRBV6-5; cdr3_aa: ASSYSLADRGFFNGYT
clone_size: many; d_call: NA; j_call: TRBJ1-4; v_call: TRBV18; cdr3_aa: ASSRGDEKLF
clone_size: few; d_call: TRBD2; j_call: TRBJ2-7; v_call: TRBV4-2; cdr3_aa: ASSQTWTGTSGDEQY
clone_size: many; d_call: TRBD1; j_call: TRBJ2-3; v_call: TRBV7-2; cdr3_aa: ASSFRGPGTDTQY
clone_size: NA; d_call: NA; j_call: TRBJ1-4; v_call: TRBV5-1; cdr3_aa: ASSLWPREATNEKLF
clone_size: many; d_call: NA; j_call: TRBJ2-7; v_call: TRBV9; cdr3_aa: ASSPSAGYEQY
clone_size: few; d_call: NA; j_call: TRBJ2-2; v_call: TRBV6-5; cdr3_aa: ASIKRGGAGELF
clone_size: many; d_call: NA; j_call: TRBJ1-3; v_call: TRBV4-2; cdr3_aa: ASSPRSGFSGNTIY
clone_size: many; d_call: NA; j_call: TRBJ1-4; v_call: TRBV21-1; cdr3_aa: ASSKARGNEKLF
clone_size: few; d_call: TRBD2; j_call: TRBJ2-2; v_call: TRBV19; cdr3_aa: ASSSPSGINTGELF
clone_size: many; d_call: TRBD2; j_call: TRBJ2-3; v_call: TRBV4-3; cdr3_aa: ASSQDRTGGWTDTQY
clone_size: few; d_call: TRBD1; j_call: TRBJ1-5; v_call: TRBV6-2/TRBV6-3; cdr3_aa: ASSGQGGNQPQH
clone_size: many; d_call: TRBD2; j_call: TRBJ2-3; v_call: TRBV14; cdr3_aa: ASSQGRLANTDTQY